This entry lists 29 T cell receptor beta chains sequenced from one sample in a study of CD8 T cells in ankylosing spondylitis. TCRdb re-derived calls from the 5' RACE reads in MiXCR, one entry per CDR3 protein. The repertoire holds 270,000 or so distinct CDR3 sequences, with 18% as singletons. Material for sequencing was blood, either unsorted or a sorted T cell fraction (not recorded which). These receptors all come from a male donor with ankylosing spondylitis or in good health (not recorded which).

This clonotype has ten or more counts. The CDR3 nucleotides are TGTGCCAGCAGTTACAGGGATCGGGACGAGCAGTACTTC. Residues: CASSYRDRDEQYF. This chain joins TRBV6-2 or TRBV6-3 and TRBJ2-7; D is ambiguous. This CDR3 is built from 13 residues. The germline V and J ends were trimmed by 2 bases and 5 bases, with 10 bases remaining between them. The germline gives CDR1 MNHEY, CDR2 SVGEGT.

In the case of this clonotype: The germline gene is not matched at one end of the junction; a read error may be the cause. The chain carries TRBV3-1 and TRBJ2-1; 11 nucleotides match TRBD2. The germline CDR1 and CDR2 sequences are LGHDT and YNNKEL (reference sequence). This CDR3 has 18 amino acids. In nucleotides, the CDR3 is TGTGCCAGCAGCCCCGGAGGTAGCGGGAGGGCCGTCGACAATGGGCAGTTCTTC. This codes for CASSPGGSGRAVDNGQFF.

The genes are TRBV12-3 or TRBV12-4 and TRBJ1-3; no reliable D call. CDR3 length equals 12 residues. Deletions cut 3 bases from V and 8 bases from J, with 8 bases between. The CDR3 loop is CASSFSGYTIYF. The CDR3 DNA follows: TGTGCCAGCAGTTTTTCTGGCTACACCATATATTTT.

The chain employs TRBV4-1 and TRBJ2-7, with 7 bases lining up with TRBD1. J was trimmed by 5 bases and V by 5 bases; bases with no gene match: 12. Germline CDR1 is MGHRA and CDR2 is YSYEKL. This CDR3 has 15 residues. CDR3 sequence: CASSSGTETIHEQYF. CDR3 in DNA: TGCGCCAGCAGCTCCGGGACAGAGACGATTCACGAGCAGTACTTC.

This clonotype was counted a few times. V usage is TRBV12-3 or TRBV12-4 and J usage is TRBJ2-1, with D tentatively TRBD1 or TRBD2 (5 bases each). The CDR3 totals 16 residues. V was pared by 7 bases and J by 8 bases, with 24 bases between. CDR3 bases: TGTGCCAGCACTGCCCTCCGGGACCAGTCTACCCATGAGCAGTTCTTC. Its translation: CASTALRDQSTHEQFF.

In its sample, this clonotype was seen many times. The V gene is TRBV4-1, the J gene TRBJ2-5, with 8 bases fitting TRBD1. CDR1 and CDR2 from the germline V gene are MGHRA and YSYEKL. The CDR3 extends over 15 amino acids. The ends lost 0 bases at V and 4 bases at J; junction bases unmatched: 4. CDR3 loop: CASSQEWQGAETQYF. CDR3 nucleotide sequence: TGCGCCAGCAGCCAAGAGTGGCAGGGGGCAGAGACCCAGTACTTC.

This clonotype was recorded many times. The rearrangement uses TRBV12-3 or TRBV12-4 and TRBJ2-1; 10 bases agree with TRBD2. This CDR3 region has 13 residues. The V segment lost 6 bases and the J segment 7 bases; nucleotides outside the gene matches: 3. CDR3 nucleotide sequence: TGTGCCAGCAGGGGGACTAGCGCAAATGAGCAGTTCTTC. Encoded protein: CASRGTSANEQFF.

At least ten counts were recorded for this clonotype. The chain is built from TRBV29-1 and TRBJ2-5, with 11 bases identical to TRBD2. Looked up from germline, CDR1 is SQVTM and CDR2 is ANQGSEA. V lost 3 bases to trimming and J lost 5 bases; unmatched junction nucleotides: 2. CDR3 size: 13 residues. The CDR3 loop reads CSVEGLAEETQYF. DNA for the CDR3: TGCAGCGTTGAGGGACTAGCGGAGGAGACCCAGTACTTC.

The sample holds a few counts of this clonotype. This sequence joins TRBV5-1 and TRBJ2-2; the D is unclear. Trimming pared 7 bases from V and 0 bases from J, leaving 13 bases between. This CDR3 contains 15 residues. CDR1 is SGHRS, CDR2 YFSETQ, per germline. This CDR3 reads CASLPPAPNTGELFF. The CDR3 DNA reads as TGCGCCAGCCTGCCCCCGGCCCCGAACACCGGGGAGCTGTTTTTT.

The chain has TRBV29-1 and TRBJ2-5, with D perhaps matching TRBD1 (5 bases). Trimming pared 0 bases from V and 7 bases from J, leaving 12 bases between. This CDR3 contains 13 residues. Germline CDR1 is SQVTM and CDR2 is ANQGSEA. CDR3 sequence: CSVEETGLPTQYF. The CDR3, as DNA: TGCAGCGTTGAAGAAACAGGCCTTCCGACCCAGTACTTC. The variable domain in full, completed from reference TRBV29-1 and TRBJ2-5, reads SAVISQKPSRDICQRGTSLTIQCQVDSQVTMMFWYRQQPGQSLTLIATANQGSEATYESGFVIDKFPISRPNLTFSTLTVSNMSPEDSSIYLCSVEETGLPTQYFGPGTRLLVL.

J is TRBJ2-1 and V is TRBV29-1; possible D gene TRBD2, 6 bases. The germline gives CDR1 SQVTM, CDR2 ANQGSEA. Trimming removed 6 bases at V and 4 bases at J, with 10 bases between. The CDR3 has 12 amino acids. The CDR3 loop is CSVPGTYNEQFF. In DNA, the CDR3 is TGCAGCGTCCCCGGGACTTACAATGAGCAGTTCTTC.

In its sample, this clonotype was seen a few times. This rearrangement joins TRBV27 to TRBJ2-5; D is ambiguous. Germline V gene lookup returns CDR1 MNHEY and CDR2 SMNVEV (reference sequence). Trimming stripped 5 bases from V and 0 bases from J, with 7 bases between. There are 13 residues in the CDR3. Here the CDR3 reads CASSIKYQETQYF. The DNA of the CDR3 is TGTGCCAGCAGTATCAAGTACCAAGAGACCCAGTACTTC.

This clonotype appeared a few times. V usage is TRBV15 and J usage is TRBJ2-1; 10 bases line up with TRBD2. V was clipped by 4 bases and J by 6 bases; unmatched bases: 9. This CDR3 is 16 amino acids long. Germline lookup yields CDR1 LNHNV and CDR2 YYDKDF (reference sequence). Here the CDR3 reads CATSTSLAGVVNEQFF. CDR3 in DNA: TGTGCCACCAGCACTAGTCTAGCGGGAGTCGTCAATGAGCAGTTCTTC.

This chain links TRBV6-4 with TRBJ2-3, with 11 positions matching TRBD2. J lost 4 bases, V lost 3 bases, and 3 bases had no gene match. This CDR3 is 15 amino acids long. Germline V gene lookup returns CDR1 MRHNA and CDR2 SNTAGT. CDR3 in amino acids: CASSEETSGADTQYF. CDR3 in DNA: TGTGCCAGCAGTGAGGAGACTAGCGGGGCAGATACGCAGTATTTT.

This clonotype was observed a handful of times. The chain uses TRBV9 and TRBJ2-5, with D possibly TRBD2 on 6 matching bases. Trimming cost V 2 bases and J 5 bases, with 16 bases left between them. This CDR3 comprises 15 residues. Germline lookup yields CDR1 SGDLS and CDR2 YYNGEE. CDR3 DNA: TGTGCCAGCAGCGTTGCGGGACCCCCGGGGGAGACCCAGTACTTC. The encoded protein is CASSVAGPPGETQYF.

The chain has TRBV27 and TRBJ2-7; the D gene is possibly TRBD2 (5 bases). Germline V gene lookup returns CDR1 MNHEY and CDR2 SMNVEV (reference sequence). The V gene lost 2 bases and the J gene lost 0 bases, with 8 bases spanning the gap. This CDR3 comprises 14 residues. CDR3 nucleotides: TGTGCCAGCAGTTTAAGTACTAGCTCCTACGAGCAGTACTTC. It is translated as CASSLSTSSYEQYF.

This clonotype was seen a few times. This chain connects TRBV12-3 or TRBV12-4 to TRBJ2-1; no reliable D call. The ends were cut back, 6 bases at V and 6 bases at J, with 6 bases in the middle. The CDR3 loop spans 11 amino acids. The CDR3 sequence: CASRSSNEQFF. For the CDR3, the DNA is TGTGCCAGCAGGTCTAGCAATGAGCAGTTCTTC.

The table lists this clonotype with a few counts. The genes are TRBV7-9 and TRBJ2-3; the match to TRBD2 covers 10 bases. Germline V gene data show CDR1 as SEHNR and CDR2 as FQNEAQ (reference sequence). This CDR3 is built from 16 residues. The V gene end was trimmed by 5 bases and the J gene end by 2 bases; junction bases not matched to a gene: 7. CDR3 sequence (DNA): TGTGCCAGCAGCACAACCGGACTAGCGGACACAGATACGCAGTATTTT. Protein sequence: CASSTTGLADTDTQYF.

This clonotype has a count of ten or more. V usage is TRBV29-1 and J usage is TRBJ2-1; 9 nucleotides match TRBD2. The CDR3 extends over 14 amino acids. J gave up 1 base and V 7 bases, and 5 bases lay outside the gene matches. Germline CDR1 reads SQVTM; CDR2 reads ANQGSEA. The CDR3 DNA reads TGCAGCGGCTTAGCGGGAGCTTCCTACAATGAGCAGTTCTTC. Its translation: CSGLAGASYNEQFF.

The chain couples TRBV4-1 to TRBJ1-4; a weak D match, TRBD1 (6 bases). V lost 4 bases to trimming and J lost 3 bases, with 15 bases between them. From germline, CDR1 is MGHRA and CDR2 YSYEKL. This CDR3 comprises 16 residues. The CDR3 nucleotides are TGCGCCAGCAGCCTATCACAGGGTCAGCCTAATGAAAAACTGTTTTTT. Translating gives CASSLSQGQPNEKLFF.

This clonotype was observed a handful of times. The chain employs TRBV7-2 and TRBJ2-5; possible D gene TRBD1, 6 bases. Germline CDR1 and CDR2: SGHTA and FQGNSA. CDR3 length: 14 amino acids. V was trimmed by 5 bases and J by 5 bases, leaving 15 bases between them. CDR3 DNA: TGTGCCAGCAGCAGGGACAACCTGGCCGAGACCCAGTACTTC. The encoded protein is CASSRDNLAETQYF.

V usage is TRBV2 and J usage is TRBJ2-1, with TRBD1 matching over 12 bases. CDR1 is SNHLY, CDR2 FYNNEI, per germline. Trimming cost V 6 bases and J 7 bases; bases outside gene matches: 10. The length of the CDR3 is 16 residues. The CDR3 reads CASRVAGQGATNEQFF. As DNA, the CDR3 is TGTGCCAGCAGAGTAGCGGGACAGGGGGCGACAAATGAGCAGTTCTTC.

This clonotype was detected a few times. The J gene is TRBJ2-7, the V gene TRBV12-5, with TRBD1 as a possible D gene (8 bases). This CDR3 has 16 residues. Trimming cost V 7 bases and J 5 bases, with 24 bases left between them. Germline lookup yields CDR1 LGHNT and CDR2 FRNRAP. DNA for the CDR3: TGTGCTAGTGCGGGAGGTGTGACGCAGGGGGCAGACGAGCAGTACTTC. Translated, it gives CASAGGVTQGADEQYF.

The V call is TRBV4-3, the J call TRBJ2-1; 9 bases agree with TRBD2. Looked up from germline, CDR1 is LGHNA and CDR2 is YSLEER. The CDR3 sequence is 17 residues long. Losses at the gene ends were 0 bases for V and 4 bases for J; bases not matched to a gene: 7. This CDR3 reads CASSQDPASGVYNEQFF. For the CDR3, the DNA is TGCGCCAGCAGCCAAGATCCAGCTAGCGGGGTTTACAATGAGCAGTTCTTC.

This clonotype appeared once. This may arise from a read error, as a much more abundant clone is one base away. The chain joins TRBV4-2 to TRBJ2-3, with TRBD2 matching 7 bases. The germline CDR1 and CDR2 sequences are LGHNA and YNFKEQ. The CDR3 consists of 15 residues. Trimming took 1 base from V and 2 from J; bases not matched to a gene: 3. CDR3 protein: CASSQGTRPTDTQYF. The CDR3 nucleotides read TGTGCCAGCAGCCAAGGGACTAGACCCACAGATACGCAGTATTTT.

The gene calls are TRBV6-1 and TRBJ2-1; 9 bases align to TRBD1. This CDR3 has 15 amino acids. V shed 7 bases, J shed 4 bases, and the junction held 8 bases outside the gene matches. Germline CDR1 and CDR2: MNHNS and SASEGT. CDR3 DNA sequence: TGTGCCAGCACTGACAGACAGGGGGGTTACAATGAGCAGTTCTTC. This sequence encodes CASTDRQGGYNEQFF.

This clonotype was seen a handful of times. The chain has TRBV5-1 and TRBJ1-1; no clear D. The CDR3 length is 15 residues. Germline CDR1 reads SGHRS; CDR2 reads YFSETQ. The V and J ends lost 0 bases and 1 base respectively, with 10 bases between them. The CDR3 region is CASSLVPNGNTEAFF. Written as DNA, the CDR3 is TGCGCCAGCAGCTTGGTCCCCAATGGGAACACTGAAGCTTTCTTT. The whole variable domain, filled in from reference TRBV5-1 and TRBJ1-1, reads KAGVTQTPRYLIKTRGQQVTLSCSPISGHRSVSWYQQTPGQGLQFLFEYFSETQRNKGNFPGRFSGRQFSNSRSEMNVSTLELGDSALYLCASSLVPNGNTEAFFGQGTRLTVV.

This clonotype appeared a few times. This chain connects TRBV2 to TRBJ2-2, with 8 positions matching TRBD2. This CDR3 contains 15 residues. Germline-derived CDR1 and CDR2 are SNHLY and FYNNEI. Unmatched junction bases numbered 4, after V lost 5 bases and J lost 2 bases. CDR3 loop: CASSWSGSNTGELFF. CDR3 bases: TGTGCCAGCAGTTGGAGCGGGAGTAACACCGGGGAGCTGTTTTTT. The whole variable domain, remainder taken from reference TRBV2 and TRBJ2-2, is EPEVTQTPSHQVTQMGQEVILRCVPISNHLYFYWYRQILGQKVEFLVSFYNNEISEKSEIFDDQFSVERPDGSNFTLKIRSTKLEDSAMYFCASSWSGSNTGELFFGEGSRLTVL.

This clonotype was seen a handful of times. The V and J genes are TRBV12-3 or TRBV12-4 and TRBJ2-1, with TRBD2 identical over 10 bases. There are 15 residues in the CDR3. J lost 6 bases, V lost 3 bases, and 5 bases had no gene match. For the CDR3, the DNA is TGTGCCAGCAGTTTTACTAGCGGGGCGGGCAATGAGCAGTTCTTC. Its translation is CASSFTSGAGNEQFF.